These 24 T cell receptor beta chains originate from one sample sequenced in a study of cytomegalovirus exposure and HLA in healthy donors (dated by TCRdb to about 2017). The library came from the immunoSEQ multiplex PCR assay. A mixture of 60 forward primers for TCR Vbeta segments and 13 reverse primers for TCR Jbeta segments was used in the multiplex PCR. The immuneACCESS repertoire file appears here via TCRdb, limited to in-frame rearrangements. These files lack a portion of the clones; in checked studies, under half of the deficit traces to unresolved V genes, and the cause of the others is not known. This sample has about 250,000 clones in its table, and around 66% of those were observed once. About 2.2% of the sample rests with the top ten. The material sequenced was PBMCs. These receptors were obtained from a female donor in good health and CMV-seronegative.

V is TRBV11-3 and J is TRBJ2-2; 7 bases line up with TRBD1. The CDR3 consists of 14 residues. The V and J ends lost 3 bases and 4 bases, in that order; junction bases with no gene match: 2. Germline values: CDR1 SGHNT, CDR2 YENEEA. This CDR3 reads CASSFGDSTGELFF. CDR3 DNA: TGTGCCAGCAGCTTCGGGGACAGCACCGGGGAGCTGTTTTTT.

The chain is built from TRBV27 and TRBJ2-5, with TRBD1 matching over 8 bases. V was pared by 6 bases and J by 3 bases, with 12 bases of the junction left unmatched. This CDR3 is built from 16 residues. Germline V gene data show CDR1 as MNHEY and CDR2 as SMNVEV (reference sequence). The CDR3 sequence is CASRLRQGIVEETQYF. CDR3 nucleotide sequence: TGTGCCAGCAGACTGAGACAGGGGATAGTAGAAGAGACCCAGTACTTC.

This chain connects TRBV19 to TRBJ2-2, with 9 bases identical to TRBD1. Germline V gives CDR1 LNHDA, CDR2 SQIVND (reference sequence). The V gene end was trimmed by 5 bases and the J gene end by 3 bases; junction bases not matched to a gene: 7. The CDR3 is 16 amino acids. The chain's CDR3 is CASSLLQGAYTGELFF. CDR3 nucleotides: TGTGCCAGTAGTCTGCTACAGGGGGCTTACACCGGGGAGCTGTTTTTT.

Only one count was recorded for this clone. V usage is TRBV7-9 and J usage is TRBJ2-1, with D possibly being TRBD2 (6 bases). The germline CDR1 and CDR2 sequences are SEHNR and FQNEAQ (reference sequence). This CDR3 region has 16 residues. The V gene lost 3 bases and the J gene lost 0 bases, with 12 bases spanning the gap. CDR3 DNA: TGTGCCAGCAGCTTCGGGGGAAAGCTCTCCTACAATGAGCAGTTCTTC. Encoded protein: CASSFGGKLSYNEQFF. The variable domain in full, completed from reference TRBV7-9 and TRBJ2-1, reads DTGVSQNPRHKITKRGQNVTFRCDPISEHNRLYWYRQTLGQGPEFLTYFQNEAQLEKSRLLSDRFSAERPKGSFSTLEIQRTEQGDSAMYLCASSFGGKLSYNEQFFGPGTRLTVL.

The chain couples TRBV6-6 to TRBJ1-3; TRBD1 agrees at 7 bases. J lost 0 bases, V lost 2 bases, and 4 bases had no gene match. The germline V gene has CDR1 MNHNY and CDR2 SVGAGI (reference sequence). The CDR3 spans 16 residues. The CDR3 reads CASSYPGTDSGNTIYF. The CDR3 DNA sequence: TGTGCCAGCAGTTACCCAGGGACAGACTCTGGAAACACCATATATTTT.

CDR3 sequence: CASSVEETDYGYTF. CDR3 DNA: TGTGCCAGCAGCGTAGAGGAGACAGACTATGGCTACACCTTC. The chain joins TRBV9 to TRBJ1-2, with D perhaps TRBD1 (5 bases). Germline V gene data show CDR1 as SGDLS and CDR2 as YYNGEE. Trimming took 0 bases from V and 3 from J, leaving 9 bases between them. The CDR3 has 14 amino acids.

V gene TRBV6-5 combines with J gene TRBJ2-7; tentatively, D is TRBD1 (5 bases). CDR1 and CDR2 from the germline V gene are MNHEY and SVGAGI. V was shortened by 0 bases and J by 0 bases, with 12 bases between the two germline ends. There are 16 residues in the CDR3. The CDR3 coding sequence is TGTGCCAGCAGTTACTCGACAGCGACCCTCTCCTACGAGCAGTACTTC. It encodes CASSYSTATLSYEQYF.

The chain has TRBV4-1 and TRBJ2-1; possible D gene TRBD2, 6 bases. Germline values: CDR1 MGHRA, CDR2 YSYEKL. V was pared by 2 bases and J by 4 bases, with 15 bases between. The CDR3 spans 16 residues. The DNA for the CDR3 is TGCGCCAGCAGCCAAATTGGGGCTAGCGATTACAATGAGCAGTTCTTC. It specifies CASSQIGASDYNEQFF.

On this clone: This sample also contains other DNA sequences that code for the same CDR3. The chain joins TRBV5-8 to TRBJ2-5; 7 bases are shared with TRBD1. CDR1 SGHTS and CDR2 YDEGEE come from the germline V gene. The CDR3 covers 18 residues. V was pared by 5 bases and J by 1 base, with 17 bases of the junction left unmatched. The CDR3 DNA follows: TGTGCCAGCAGTTCGTACCGTACTACAGGGGAAGTCCAAGAGACCCAGTACTTC. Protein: CASSSYRTTGEVQETQYF. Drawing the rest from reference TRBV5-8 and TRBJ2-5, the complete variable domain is EAGVTQSPTHLIKTRGQQATLRCSPISGHTSVYWYQQALGLGLQFLLWYDEGEERNRGNFPPRFSGRQFPNYSSELNVNALELEDSALYLCASSSYRTTGEVQETQYFGPGTRLLVL.

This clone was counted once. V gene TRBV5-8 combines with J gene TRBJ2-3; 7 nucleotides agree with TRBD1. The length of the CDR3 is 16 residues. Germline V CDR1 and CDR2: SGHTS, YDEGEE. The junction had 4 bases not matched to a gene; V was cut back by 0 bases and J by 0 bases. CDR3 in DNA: TGTGCCAGCAGCTTGGGGACAGGTCCTAGCACAGATACGCAGTATTTT. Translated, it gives CASSLGTGPSTDTQYF.

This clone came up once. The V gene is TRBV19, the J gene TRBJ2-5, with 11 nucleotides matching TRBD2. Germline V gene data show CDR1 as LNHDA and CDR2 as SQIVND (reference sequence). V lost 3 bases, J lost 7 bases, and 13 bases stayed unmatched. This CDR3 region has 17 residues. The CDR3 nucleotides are TGTGCCAGTAGTATGGTGGGGACTAGCGGATTCATTCCGACCCAGTACTTC. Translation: CASSMVGTSGFIPTQYF. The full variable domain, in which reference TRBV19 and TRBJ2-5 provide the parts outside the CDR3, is DGGITQSPKYLFRKEGQNVTLSCEQNLNHDAMYWYRQDPGQGLRLIYYSQIVNDFQKGDIAEGYSVSREKKESFPLTVTSAQKNPTAFYLCASSMVGTSGFIPTQYFGPGTRLLVL.

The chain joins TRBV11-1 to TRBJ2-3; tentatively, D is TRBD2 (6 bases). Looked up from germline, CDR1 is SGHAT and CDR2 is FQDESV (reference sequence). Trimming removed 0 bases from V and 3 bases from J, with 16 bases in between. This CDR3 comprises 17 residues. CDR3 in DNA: TGTGCCAGCAGCTTAGCATATGCTAGCGTTTGGACAGATACGCAGTATTTT. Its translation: CASSLAYASVWTDTQYF.

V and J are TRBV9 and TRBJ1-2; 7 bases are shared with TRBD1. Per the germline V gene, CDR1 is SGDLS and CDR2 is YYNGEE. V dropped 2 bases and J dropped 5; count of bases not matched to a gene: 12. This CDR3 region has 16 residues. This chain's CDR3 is CASSVSANAGGYGYTF. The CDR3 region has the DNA TGTGCCAGCAGCGTTTCCGCCAACGCAGGGGGTTATGGCTACACCTTC.

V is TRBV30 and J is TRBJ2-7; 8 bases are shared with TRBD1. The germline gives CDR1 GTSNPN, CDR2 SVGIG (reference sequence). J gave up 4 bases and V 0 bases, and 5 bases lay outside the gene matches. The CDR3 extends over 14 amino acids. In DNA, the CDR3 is TGTGCCTGGAGTGTGGGCCAGGGGGCGTACGAGCAGTACTTC. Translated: CAWSVGQGAYEQYF.

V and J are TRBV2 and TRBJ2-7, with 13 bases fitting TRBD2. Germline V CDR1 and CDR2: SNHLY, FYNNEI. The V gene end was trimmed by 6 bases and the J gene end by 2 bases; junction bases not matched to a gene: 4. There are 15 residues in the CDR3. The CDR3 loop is CASRGTSGTAYEQYF. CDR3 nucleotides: TGTGCCAGCAGGGGGACTAGCGGGACGGCCTACGAGCAGTACTTC.

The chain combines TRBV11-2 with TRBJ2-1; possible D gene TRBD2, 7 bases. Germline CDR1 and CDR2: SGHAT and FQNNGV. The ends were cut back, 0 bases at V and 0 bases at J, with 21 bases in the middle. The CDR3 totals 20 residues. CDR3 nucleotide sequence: TGTGCCAGCAGCTTAGAGGGGGCTAGCGGTCGATTGAGCTCCTACAATGAGCAGTTCTTC. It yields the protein CASSLEGASGRLSSYNEQFF.

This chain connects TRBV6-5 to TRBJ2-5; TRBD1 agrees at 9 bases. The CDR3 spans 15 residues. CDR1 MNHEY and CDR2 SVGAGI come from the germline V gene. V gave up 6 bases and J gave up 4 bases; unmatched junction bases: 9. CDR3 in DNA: TGTGCCAGCAGAAACGGCGGGACAGGGAGAGAGACCCAGTACTTC. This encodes CASRNGGTGRETQYF.

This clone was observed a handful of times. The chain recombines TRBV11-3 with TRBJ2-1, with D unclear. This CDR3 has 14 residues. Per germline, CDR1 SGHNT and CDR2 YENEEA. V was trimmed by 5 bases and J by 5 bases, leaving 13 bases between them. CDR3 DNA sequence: TGTGCCAGCAGCCCCAGACTTAGGAACAATGAGCAGTTCTTC. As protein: CASSPRLRNNEQFF.

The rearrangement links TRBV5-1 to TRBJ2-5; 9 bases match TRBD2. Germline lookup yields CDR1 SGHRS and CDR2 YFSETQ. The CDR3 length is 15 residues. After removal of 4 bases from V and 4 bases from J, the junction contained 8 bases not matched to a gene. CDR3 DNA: TGCGCCAGCAGCGCGCCAGTACTAGCGGGAGAGACCCAGTACTTC. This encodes CASSAPVLAGETQYF. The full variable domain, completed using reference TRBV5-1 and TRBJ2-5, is KAGVTQTPRYLIKTRGQQVTLSCSPISGHRSVSWYQQTPGQGLQFLFEYFSETQRNKGNFPGRFSGRQFSNSRSEMNVSTLELGDSALYLCASSAPVLAGETQYFGPGTRLLVL.

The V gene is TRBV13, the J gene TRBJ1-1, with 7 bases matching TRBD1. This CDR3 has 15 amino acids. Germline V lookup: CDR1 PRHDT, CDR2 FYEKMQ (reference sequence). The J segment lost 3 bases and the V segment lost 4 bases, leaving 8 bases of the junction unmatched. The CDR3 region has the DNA TGTGCCAGCAGCTCACCGACAGGGTGGGACACTGAAGCTTTCTTT. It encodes CASSSPTGWDTEAFF.

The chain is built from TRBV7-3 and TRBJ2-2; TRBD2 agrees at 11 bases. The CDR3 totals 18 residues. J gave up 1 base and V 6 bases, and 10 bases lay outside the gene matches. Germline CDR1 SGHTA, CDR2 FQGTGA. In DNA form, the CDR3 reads TGTGCCAGCAGACCTACTGCCGGGACTAGCGGGAACACCGGGGAGCTGTTTTTT. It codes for CASRPTAGTSGNTGELFF.

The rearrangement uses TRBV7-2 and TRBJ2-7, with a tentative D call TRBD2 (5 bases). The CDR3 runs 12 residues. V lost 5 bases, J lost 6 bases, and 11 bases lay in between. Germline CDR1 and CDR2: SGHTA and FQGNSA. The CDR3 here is CASSGGPLEQYF. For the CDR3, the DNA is TGTGCCAGCAGCGGAGGCCCTCTCGAGCAGTACTTC.

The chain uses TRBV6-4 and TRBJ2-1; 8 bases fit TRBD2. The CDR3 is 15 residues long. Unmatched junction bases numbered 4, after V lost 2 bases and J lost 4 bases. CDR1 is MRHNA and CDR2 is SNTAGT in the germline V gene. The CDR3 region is CASSDGASGYNEQFF. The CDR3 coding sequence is TGTGCCAGCAGTGACGGCGCTAGCGGGTACAATGAGCAGTTCTTC.

The CDR3 loop is CASSGEDRGLTEAFF. CDR3 nucleotide sequence: TGTGCCAGCAGCGGAGAGGACAGGGGGCTTACTGAAGCTTTCTTT. V and J are TRBV7-9 and TRBJ1-1; 11 bases are a match to TRBD1. Germline loops: CDR1 SEHNR, CDR2 FQNEAQ (reference sequence). The CDR3 covers 15 residues. After removal of 5 bases from V and 5 bases from J, the junction contained 7 bases not matched to a gene.